This TCR beta chain was sequenced during a study of T cell repertoires in cytomegalovirus infection. TCRdb reanalysed the reads using MiXCR and keeps one entry per CDR3 protein. The sample gives some 390,000 distinct CDR3 sequences, around a sixth of which show up once; 7.5% to 9% is in the top ten. Germline CDR1 and CDR2: DFQATT and SNEGSKA (reference sequence). V was clipped by 6 bases and J by 2 bases, with 18 bases between them. The length of the CDR3 is 15 residues. Sequencing was done on a sample of PBMCs. V and J are TRBV20-1 and TRBJ2-3; unclear D gene. The sequence was obtained from a human donor in good health (CMV status not recorded). Some clones in this sample may be carry-over from other donors' samples. CDR3 loop: CSAHLTQKYTDTQYF. CDR3 nucleotides: TGCAGTGCGCACTTGACGCAGAAGTACACAGATACGCAGTATTTT.